This T cell receptor (beta chain) originates from a study of early T cells in non-severe SARS-CoV-2 infection. Study at large: Bulk RNA from unsorted whole blood was sequenced; chains were unpaired.

V was pared by 2 bases and J by 2 bases, with 12 bases between. This CDR3 comprises 14 residues. Germline V gives CDR1 DFQATT, CDR2 SNEGSKA (reference sequence). Individual cDNA molecules received unique molecular identifiers during library preparation. TCRdb processed the 5' RACE reads anew with MiXCR; each CDR3 protein has one entry. The sample has 25,000 to 35,000 distinct CDR3 sequences; about 3.8% are singletons. On this clonotype itself: Its antigen is as yet unknown.

Whole-study findings and limits: Database matching using VDJdb favored anti-spike CD8 responses, with private and CD4 specificities left missing.

Sequenced input: whole blood. This TCR was recovered from an adult who was a healthcare worker with PCR-confirmed SARS-CoV-2 infection or an uninfected control (not recorded which). The V call is TRBV20-1, the J call TRBJ2-5, with a tentative D call TRBD2 (5 bases). DNA of the CDR3: TGCAGTGCTAGAACTAGAGAATTTCAAGAGACCCAGTACTTC. This translates into CSARTREFQETQYF.